This TCR beta chain was captured by sequencing in a study of blood T cells in healthy people across ages. This clonotype was seen a few times. CDR1 is LNHNV, CDR2 YYDKDF, per germline (reference sequence). The CDR3 consists of 16 residues. V was clipped by 3 bases and J by 3 bases; unmatched bases: 8. The second PCR ran about 6 to 11 cycles with a sample-barcoded 5' primer and J-beta primers. TCRdb recomputed calls from the 5' RACE reads with MiXCR, one row per CDR3 protein. The repertoire has 1.8 million or so distinct CDR3 sequences, around 42% of them found once; the top ten carry 23%. The V and J genes are TRBV15 and TRBJ2-3; 8 nucleotides agree with TRBD2. Sequencing input: blood. The TCR comes from a human donor in good health. CDR3 region: CATSRFGGADTDTQYF. The CDR3 coding sequence is TGTGCCACCAGCAGGTTCGGGGGGGCGGATACAGATACGCAGTATTTT.